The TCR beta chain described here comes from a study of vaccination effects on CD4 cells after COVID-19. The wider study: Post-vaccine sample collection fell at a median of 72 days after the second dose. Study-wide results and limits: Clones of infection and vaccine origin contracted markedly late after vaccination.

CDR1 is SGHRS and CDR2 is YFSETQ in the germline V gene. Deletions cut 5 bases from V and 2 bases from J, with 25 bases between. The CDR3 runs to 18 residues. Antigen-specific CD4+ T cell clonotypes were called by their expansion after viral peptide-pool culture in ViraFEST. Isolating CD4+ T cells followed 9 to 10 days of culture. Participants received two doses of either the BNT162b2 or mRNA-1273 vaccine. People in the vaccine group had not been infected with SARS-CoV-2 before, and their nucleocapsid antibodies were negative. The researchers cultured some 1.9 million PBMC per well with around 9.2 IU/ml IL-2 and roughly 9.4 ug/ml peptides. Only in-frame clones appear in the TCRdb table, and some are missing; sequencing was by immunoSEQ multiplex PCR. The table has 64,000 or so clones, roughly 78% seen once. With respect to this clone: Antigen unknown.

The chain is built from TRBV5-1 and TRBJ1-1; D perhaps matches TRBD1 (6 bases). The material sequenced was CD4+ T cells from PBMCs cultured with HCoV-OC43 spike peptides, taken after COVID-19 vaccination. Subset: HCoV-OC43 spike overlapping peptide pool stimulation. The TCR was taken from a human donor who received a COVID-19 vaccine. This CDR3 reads CASSWSGRGPRENTEAFF. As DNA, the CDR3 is TGCGCCAGCAGTTGGAGTGGCAGGGGCCCCCGAGAAAACACTGAAGCTTTCTTT.